What follows is one T cell receptor (beta chain) and its context. Its matching antigen is unknown. This record belongs to a study of T cells in Graves' hyperthyroidism and ophthalmopathy. RNA transcripts yielded amplified TCR beta CDR3 regions. With the HTBI primer set, the TCR CDR3 went through a first round of RT-PCR. TCRdb ran MiXCR on the multiplex PCR reads and lists one entry per CDR3 protein. This sample carries over 650,000 distinct CDR3 sequences, 16% of them seen once, and the ten largest clones take around 8.1%. Whole-study findings and limits: For ophthalmopathy, model prediction preceded onset by a median about six months.

Absent ophthalmopathy progression within 18 months defined stable Graves' hyperthyroidism. Patients aged 18 to 65 with hyperthyroidism were newly diagnosed, with duration under 2 months. Isolation of PBMCs was performed on about 9.9 ml fresh peripheral blood. In germline, CDR1 is LGHNA, CDR2 YNFKEQ. CDR3 length: 13 residues. The trim removed 3 bases at V and 3 bases at J, leaving 1 base unmatched. The origin of this receptor is a man between 18 and 35 years old with Graves' hyperthyroidism. The sample was blood. The chain combines TRBV4-2 with TRBJ2-5; 7 bases fit TRBD2. In nucleotides, the CDR3 is TGTGCCAGCAGCCATCTAGCGGAAGAGACCCAGTACTTC. Protein product: CASSHLAEETQYF.